Following are 19 T cell receptor beta chains from one sample sequenced in a study of OX40 agonist ivuxolimab in advanced cancers. Clones were read by immunoSEQ multiplex PCR, and TCRdb kept only the in-frame ones, dropping some. This table holds roughly 70,000 clones, about four fifths found once. The sample in question was CD4+ or CD8+ T cells sorted from blood, obtained in a trial of the OX40 agonist ivuxolimab. Receptors were obtained from an adult with an advanced solid tumor such as melanoma, head and neck, liver or kidney cancer.

The rearrangement links TRBV7-9 to TRBJ2-7, with TRBD2 as a possible D gene (5 bases). V was cut by 2 bases and J by 6 bases, with 8 bases left in between. This CDR3 has 12 residues. Germline-derived CDR1 and CDR2 are SEHNR and FQNEAQ (reference sequence). The CDR3 DNA reads as TGTGCCAGCAGCTTAATCGGGGTCGAGCAGTACTTC. It translates to CASSLIGVEQYF. Based on the CDR3 plus reference TRBV7-9 and TRBJ2-7, the full variable domain is DTGVSQNPRHKITKRGQNVTFRCDPISEHNRLYWYRQTLGQGPEFLTYFQNEAQLEKSRLLSDRFSAERPKGSFSTLEIQRTEQGDSAMYLCASSLIGVEQYFGPGTRLTVT.

A few counts support this clone. The chain is built from TRBV18 and TRBJ1-3, with a possible D match to TRBD1 (6 bases). The germline V gene encodes CDR1 KGHSH and CDR2 LQKENI. The ends were cut back, 0 bases at V and 1 base at J, with 10 bases in the middle. CDR3 size: 16 residues. The CDR3 coding sequence is TGTGCCAGCTCACCACCGACAGGCCTATCTGGAAACACCATATATTTT. Protein product: CASSPPTGLSGNTIYF.

V and J are TRBV6-5 and TRBJ1-3, with unresolved D. Trimming removed 2 bases from V and 0 bases from J, with 2 bases in between. Germline V gene sequence: CDR1 MNHEY, CDR2 SVGAGI. The CDR3 length is 13 residues. CDR3 bases: TGTGCCAGCAGTTACGACTCTGGAAACACCATATATTTT. Translating gives CASSYDSGNTIYF.

The chain joins TRBV28 to TRBJ2-5, with D maybe TRBD1 (6 bases). Germline CDR1 MDHEN, CDR2 SYDVKM. The CDR3 contains 14 residues. V shed 6 bases and J shed 1 base, with 12 bases lying between them. The CDR3 loop reads CASSPGQSQETQYF. CDR3 in DNA: TGTGCCAGCAGCCCCGGACAGAGCCAAGAGACCCAGTACTTC.

The gene calls are TRBV11-3 and TRBJ1-1; D unclear. The CDR3 contains 13 residues. From germline, CDR1 is SGHNT and CDR2 YENEEA. The V and J ends lost 2 bases and 0 bases respectively, with 4 bases between them. The CDR3 nucleotides are TGTGCCAGCAGCTTAAGTGTGAACACTGAAGCTTTCTTT. Translated, it gives CASSLSVNTEAFF.

V is TRBV4-2 and J is TRBJ2-7; 10 bases map to TRBD2. The CDR3 has 18 residues. V shed 4 bases and J 2 bases; nucleotides not matched to a gene: 14. Per the germline V gene, CDR1 is LGHNA and CDR2 is YNFKEQ. The CDR3 protein is CASSRRAGTSDEAYEQYF. CDR3 DNA: TGTGCCAGCAGCCGAAGAGCCGGGACTAGCGATGAAGCCTACGAGCAGTACTTC.

The J gene is TRBJ1-1, the V gene TRBV2; D is undetermined. Germline values: CDR1 SNHLY, CDR2 FYNNEI. The CDR3 runs 15 residues. The V and J ends lost 8 bases and 4 bases respectively, with 20 bases between them. This chain's CDR3 is CASALTPKAGTEAFF. As DNA, the CDR3 is TGTGCCAGCGCTCTCACCCCCAAAGCGGGCACTGAAGCTTTCTTT. The whole variable domain, remainder taken from reference TRBV2 and TRBJ1-1, is EPEVTQTPSHQVTQMGQEVILRCVPISNHLYFYWYRQILGQKVEFLVSFYNNEISEKSEIFDDQFSVERPDGSNFTLKIRSTKLEDSAMYFCASALTPKAGTEAFFGQGTRLTVV.

This chain uses TRBV6-5 with TRBJ1-1; no reliable D call. Germline lookup yields CDR1 MNHEY and CDR2 SVGAGI. The CDR3 consists of 15 residues. V was cut by 0 bases and J by 1 base, with 9 bases left in between. In DNA form, the CDR3 reads TGTGCCAGCAGTTACTCGGGGAACCGGAACACTGAAGCTTTCTTT. It yields the protein CASSYSGNRNTEAFF.

The V gene is TRBV19, the J gene TRBJ2-6; D perhaps matches TRBD1 (6 bases). The CDR3 totals 15 residues. Trimming removed 6 bases at V and 0 bases at J, with 9 bases between. Per germline, CDR1 LNHDA and CDR2 SQIVND (reference sequence). The CDR3 loop is CASSPDSSGANVLTF. CDR3 sequence (DNA): TGTGCCAGTAGCCCGGACAGCTCTGGGGCCAACGTCCTGACTTTC.

The chain is built from TRBV15 and TRBJ1-4, with no clear D. The germline V gene encodes CDR1 LNHNV and CDR2 YYDKDF (reference sequence). This CDR3 is 17 amino acids long. V gave up 5 bases and J gave up 0 bases, with 16 bases separating them. The CDR3 DNA sequence: TGTGCCACCAGCCGCCGTGGGCTTGTTGCAACTAATGAAAAACTGTTTTTT. Amino acid sequence: CATSRRGLVATNEKLFF.

The V call is TRBV19, the J call TRBJ1-2; no firm D call. Between the trimmed V and J ends, which lost 3 bases and 4 bases, there was a span of 12 bases. Germline V gene data show CDR1 as LNHDA and CDR2 as SQIVND (reference sequence). The CDR3 is made up of 14 amino acids. In DNA form, the CDR3 reads TGTGCCAGTAGTATTCCGGGAGGGATCTATGGCTACACCTTC. This gives the protein CASSIPGGIYGYTF.

The rearrangement uses TRBV6-5 and TRBJ1-4, with D unresolved. This CDR3 is built from 13 residues. Trimming stripped 3 bases from V and 5 bases from J, with 7 bases between. Germline V gene sequence: CDR1 MNHEY, CDR2 SVGAGI. The DNA of the CDR3 is TGTGCCAGCAGTTATGATCGGAATGAAAAACTGTTTTTT. This gives the protein CASSYDRNEKLFF.

The chain recombines TRBV5-1 with TRBJ1-3; perhaps TRBD1 as D (5 bases). Looked up from germline, CDR1 is SGHRS and CDR2 is YFSETQ. Trimming stripped 5 bases from V and 0 bases from J, with 24 bases between. This CDR3 is 19 amino acids long. DNA of the CDR3: TGCGCCAGCAGTCAGGGAGGGCAGGGATTCCGAAGCTCTGGAAACACCATATATTTT. Translated, it gives CASSQGGQGFRSSGNTIYF.

This clone was seen once. The chain recombines TRBV7-9 with TRBJ1-6; the D gene is possibly TRBD1 (5 bases). This CDR3 comprises 18 residues. V was cut by 1 base and J by 4 bases, with 17 bases left in between. Germline V lookup: CDR1 SEHNR, CDR2 FQNEAQ (reference sequence). CDR3 nucleotide sequence: TGTGCCAGCAGCTTAGTCTCTTTTGGGGCCAGTTATAATTCACCCCTCCACTTT. This gives the protein CASSLVSFGASYNSPLHF.

CDR3 coding DNA: TGTGCCAGTAGTCCGCCTGCCGACTTGACTGCCCCGGAAGTGGAGACCCAGTACTTC. It yields the protein CASSPPADLTAPEVETQYF. This sequence joins TRBV19 and TRBJ2-5; D gene uncertain. The CDR3 runs 19 residues. Trimming left V 5 bases short and J 5 bases short, with 30 bases between. Germline V gene sequence: CDR1 LNHDA, CDR2 SQIVND (reference sequence).

The rearrangement joins TRBV5-1 to TRBJ2-5, with unresolved D. The CDR3 sequence is 12 residues long. Germline CDR1 reads SGHRS; CDR2 reads YFSETQ. V lost 0 bases and J lost 5, with 5 bases in between. CDR3 residues: CASSLVGETQYF. The DNA for the CDR3 is TGCGCCAGCAGCTTGGTTGGGGAGACCCAGTACTTC. Based on the CDR3 plus reference TRBV5-1 and TRBJ2-5, the full variable domain is KAGVTQTPRYLIKTRGQQVTLSCSPISGHRSVSWYQQTPGQGLQFLFEYFSETQRNKGNFPGRFSGRQFSNSRSEMNVSTLELGDSALYLCASSLVGETQYFGPGTRLLVL.

The rearrangement joins TRBV15 to TRBJ1-4; weak D call: TRBD1 (6 bases). CDR1 LNHNV and CDR2 YYDKDF come from the germline V gene (reference sequence). V was cut by 9 bases and J by 8 bases, with 22 bases left in between. The CDR3 totals 15 residues. The CDR3 here is CATAQGRSGGEKLFF. The CDR3 region has the DNA TGTGCCACGGCCCAAGGACGGTCTGGGGGCGAAAAACTGTTTTTT.

The gene calls are TRBV5-1 and TRBJ1-4, with a tentative D call TRBD1 (6 bases). CDR3 length: 14 residues. Germline CDR1 is SGHRS and CDR2 is YFSETQ. Trimming took 4 bases from V and 5 from J, leaving 12 bases between them. The CDR3 coding sequence is TGCGCCAGCAGCCAAGACAGGAGCAATGAAAAACTGTTTTTT. This codes for CASSQDRSNEKLFF.

The chain employs TRBV5-1 and TRBJ1-2, with a weak D call TRBD1 (6 bases). Germline V gives CDR1 SGHRS, CDR2 YFSETQ. V was trimmed by 2 bases and J by 0 bases, leaving 8 bases between them. The CDR3 is made up of 14 amino acids. The DNA for the CDR3 is TGCGCCAGCAGCTTCACAGGGCCTAACTATGGCTACACCTTC. Protein: CASSFTGPNYGYTF.